Ten or more counts support the clone carrying this T cell receptor (beta chain). Its target is not known. Per germline, CDR1 MGHRA and CDR2 YSYEKL. J gave up 3 bases and V 1 base, and 8 bases lay outside the gene matches. CDR3 length: 16 amino acids. TCRdb called the multiplex PCR reads again in MiXCR, with one record for every CDR3 protein. The sample carries 190,000 or so distinct CDR3 sequences, 30% to 40% recorded once. This specimen comes from a study of breast tumors, draining lymph nodes, adjacent tissues. Broader study findings: Tumors had less TCR diversity than lymph nodes, more than nontumor tissue. The data were judged consistent with most tumor T cells coming from lymph node and expanding in tumor. That most tumor T cells come from lymph nodes remained unproven.

The lymph nodes were axillary draining lymph nodes from breast cancer patients. The V gene is TRBV4-1, the J gene TRBJ2-7; 8 bases fit TRBD1. The origin of this receptor is a female donor with breast cancer. Some clones in this sample may be carry-over from other donors' samples. The sequencing input was axillary lymph node tissue. The CDR3: CASSQVSHGQGYEQYF. The CDR3 region has the DNA TGCGCCAGCAGCCAAGTCTCTCACGGACAGGGCTACGAGCAGTACTTC.